These T cell receptor beta chains were read from a single sample in a study of blood T cell repertoires in COVID-19. Only in-frame clones appear in the TCRdb table, and some are missing; sequencing was by immunoSEQ multiplex PCR. The sample lists around 270,000 clones, around 89% occurring once. The source material was peripheral blood. These TCRs come from a man aged 40-49 years with acute or convalescent COVID-19. Each CDR3 is given with its conserved first and last residue. Size values are once, few and many counts, or a class for expanded clones, and some rows have none.

v_call: TRBV25-1
clone_size: NA
j_call: TRBJ2-3
cdr3_aa: CASSRPGQGPAADTQYF

v_call: TRBV6-1
clone_size: NA
j_call: TRBJ2-6
cdr3_aa: CASSEGTLGANVLTF

v_call: TRBV18
clone_size: few
j_call: TRBJ1-1
cdr3_aa: CASSFTVNTEAFF

v_call: TRBV7-2
clone_size: NA
j_call: TRBJ2-7
cdr3_aa: CASSLMDMTYEQYF

v_call: TRBV27
clone_size: NA
j_call: TRBJ1-2
cdr3_aa: CASSFPLGWYGYTF

v_call: TRBV24-1
clone_size: NA
j_call: TRBJ2-1
cdr3_aa: CATSARMDNEQFF

v_call: TRBV6-6
clone_size: NA
j_call: TRBJ1-6
cdr3_aa: CASVNRDGGSPLHF

v_call: TRBV4-1
clone_size: few
j_call: TRBJ1-3
cdr3_aa: CASSHLPGLQSSGNTIYF

v_call: TRBV6-5
clone_size: NA
j_call: TRBJ2-7
cdr3_aa: CASSYFDRGAYEQYF

v_call: TRBV4-2
clone_size: NA
j_call: TRBJ1-2
cdr3_aa: CASSQEVQGDYGYTF

v_call: TRBV19
clone_size: few
j_call: TRBJ1-6
cdr3_aa: CASSPADRDNSPLHF

v_call: TRBV18
clone_size: NA
j_call: TRBJ1-1
cdr3_aa: CASSPTWGQTEAFF

v_call: TRBV7-8
clone_size: NA
j_call: TRBJ1-2
cdr3_aa: CASSPQGPGYGYTF

v_call: TRBV7-3
clone_size: NA
j_call: TRBJ1-1
cdr3_aa: CASSLRQYTEAFF

v_call: TRBV7-2
clone_size: NA
j_call: TRBJ2-3
cdr3_aa: CASSPTAGREGRYF

v_call: TRBV19
clone_size: NA
j_call: TRBJ1-1
cdr3_aa: CASRQRGAYTEAFF

v_call: TRBV6-1
clone_size: NA
j_call: TRBJ1-5
cdr3_aa: CASSESQGNEAQHF

v_call: TRBV11-1
clone_size: few
j_call: TRBJ1-2
cdr3_aa: CASSLVSRVGYTF

v_call: TRBV5-1
clone_size: NA
j_call: TRBJ1-2
cdr3_aa: CASSYLTGNYGYTF

v_call: TRBV19
clone_size: NA
j_call: TRBJ2-1
cdr3_aa: CASSIGGGVLYNEQFF

v_call: TRBV30
clone_size: NA
j_call: TRBJ2-7
cdr3_aa: CAWSVQDSYEQYF

v_call: TRBV3-1/TRBV3-2
clone_size: once
j_call: TRBJ1-1
cdr3_aa: CASSPHWGGMNTEAFF

v_call: TRBV20-1
clone_size: NA
j_call: TRBJ1-4
cdr3_aa: CSASSLPREKLFF

v_call: TRBV27
clone_size: NA
j_call: TRBJ1-2
cdr3_aa: CASSPMRGALEGGYTF

v_call: TRBV28
clone_size: NA
j_call: TRBJ1-4
cdr3_aa: CASISGGNEKLFF

v_call: TRBV7-2
clone_size: few
j_call: TRBJ2-1
cdr3_aa: CASSLETGTYNEQFF

v_call: TRBV5-1
clone_size: NA
j_call: TRBJ2-3
cdr3_aa: CASSLDTSSTDTQYF

v_call: TRBV27
clone_size: NA
j_call: TRBJ2-1
cdr3_aa: CASSLRTSVYNEQFF

v_call: TRBV3-1/TRBV3-2
clone_size: NA
j_call: TRBJ1-6
cdr3_aa: CASSQGNSNSPLHF

v_call: TRBV2
clone_size: NA
j_call: TRBJ2-7
cdr3_aa: CASSSLAGGIEQYF

v_call: TRBV3-1/TRBV3-2
clone_size: NA
j_call: TRBJ2-1
cdr3_aa: CASSPRSLLAGGRVNEQFF

v_call: TRBV19
clone_size: NA
j_call: TRBJ2-2
cdr3_aa: CASSRQGFGTGELFF

v_call: TRBV7-3
clone_size: once
j_call: TRBJ2-1
cdr3_aa: CASSLGPSGDAEQFF

v_call: TRBV6-1
clone_size: few
j_call: TRBJ2-1
cdr3_aa: CASSEVWTGDNEQFF

v_call: TRBV5-1
clone_size: NA
j_call: TRBJ1-1
cdr3_aa: CASSLGAGGSNTEAFF

v_call: TRBV15
clone_size: NA
j_call: TRBJ2-6
cdr3_aa: CATSRDLNSGANVLTF

v_call: TRBV7-9
clone_size: once
j_call: TRBJ1-5
cdr3_aa: CASSRGQPNQPQHF

v_call: TRBV27
clone_size: once
j_call: TRBJ2-7
cdr3_aa: CASSSGGSEQYF

v_call: TRBV30
clone_size: NA
j_call: TRBJ2-2
cdr3_aa: CAWSGDYDTGELFF

v_call: TRBV5-1
clone_size: NA
j_call: TRBJ1-1
cdr3_aa: CASSLADRNTEAFF

v_call: TRBV2
clone_size: NA
j_call: TRBJ1-1
cdr3_aa: CASFYRGNTEAFF

v_call: TRBV5-1
clone_size: NA
j_call: TRBJ2-3
cdr3_aa: CASSVLGLSNTDTQYF

v_call: TRBV7-8
clone_size: once
j_call: TRBJ1-1
cdr3_aa: CASSLAGRYTEAFF

v_call: TRBV28
clone_size: NA
j_call: TRBJ2-7
cdr3_aa: CASSGGQGTSYEQYF

v_call: TRBV9
clone_size: once
j_call: TRBJ2-2
cdr3_aa: CASSVAPGGLGTGELFF

v_call: TRBV5-1
clone_size: NA
j_call: TRBJ1-4
cdr3_aa: CASSSGGNEKLFF

v_call: TRBV5-1
clone_size: NA
j_call: TRBJ1-1
cdr3_aa: CASSFGQGDTEAFF

v_call: TRBV28
clone_size: NA
j_call: TRBJ2-7
cdr3_aa: CASSLSRQRAYEQYF

v_call: TRBV5-1
clone_size: NA
j_call: TRBJ1-1
cdr3_aa: CASSLARDRGNTEAFF